This T cell receptor (beta chain) was identified during a study of metastatic and nonmetastatic thyroid tumors. Study-wide background: It was across blood and tumor or nodule tissue from malignant and benign thyroid patients that repertoires were compared.

Thyroid surgery took place with no prior treatment in any patient. TCRdb reassembled clones from the PCR reads with MiXCR. The table lists around 6,200 clones, approximately 33% of them singletons. The CDR3 is made up of 15 amino acids. V shed 1 base, J shed 3 bases, and the junction held 8 bases outside the gene matches. Germline CDR1 reads DFQATT; CDR2 reads SNEGSKA (reference sequence). Sequencing input: adjacent normal tissue. This clonotype originated in a female donor with papillary thyroid cancer or a benign thyroid nodule (not recorded which). Some clones in this sample may be carry-over from other donors' samples. The chain joins TRBV20-1 to TRBJ2-7, with 8 positions matching TRBD2. This CDR3 is CSARVGSGTSYEQYF. CDR3 coding DNA: TGCAGTGCTAGAGTTGGTAGCGGGACTAGCTACGAGCAGTACTTC.